This paragraph reports one TCR beta chain. Around 32,000 T cell genomes, or about 0.2 ug DNA, went into the sorted-subset replicate PCRs. Method: immunoSEQ multiplex PCR; TCRdb's copy keeps in-frame clones and lacks some. The data contain about 2.3 million clones, 93% of them seen just once; the ten biggest clones take up around 0.4%. V was clipped by 1 base and J by 1 base; unmatched bases: 8. There are 16 residues in the CDR3. Germline CDR1 reads SGHRS; CDR2 reads YFSETQ. This entry belongs to a study of shared clonotypes between healthy human individuals. Sequenced input: naive CD4+ T cells from PBMCs. Indicated subset: CD45RA+ positively selected. V usage is TRBV5-1 and J usage is TRBJ2-7; 7 bases match TRBD2. This TCR came from a man between 18 and 29 years old in good health. Some clones in this sample may be carry-over from other donors' samples. The CDR3 spells CASSLTGGSRSYEQYF. CDR3 DNA sequence: TGCGCCAGCAGCTTGACGGGCGGGAGTCGTTCCTACGAGCAGTACTTC.